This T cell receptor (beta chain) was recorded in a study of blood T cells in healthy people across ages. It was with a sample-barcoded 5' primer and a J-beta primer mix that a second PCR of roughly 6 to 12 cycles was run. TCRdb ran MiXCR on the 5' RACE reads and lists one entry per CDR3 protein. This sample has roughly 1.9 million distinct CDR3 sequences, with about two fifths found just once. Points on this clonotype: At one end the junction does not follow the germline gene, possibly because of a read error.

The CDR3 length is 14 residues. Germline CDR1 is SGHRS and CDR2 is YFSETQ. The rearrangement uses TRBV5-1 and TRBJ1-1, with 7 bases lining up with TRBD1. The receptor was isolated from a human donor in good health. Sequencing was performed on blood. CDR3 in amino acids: CASSPDRVNTEAFF. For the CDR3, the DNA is TGTGCCAGCAGTCCCGACAGGGTGAACACTGAAGCTTTCTTT.